The rows below give T cell receptor beta chains drawn from one sample of a study of cytomegalovirus exposure and HLA in healthy donors. Using immunoSEQ multiplex PCR, the repertoire was profiled, and TCRdb retains in-frame clones only, with some absent. The sample includes about 50,000 clones, around 80% of them seen just once. The sequenced sample was PBMCs. These TCRs come from a boy between 10 and 17 years old in good health and CMV-seropositive. CDR3s include the opening cysteine and the closing phenylalanine or tryptophan. The order of the fields is D gene, J gene, clone size, V gene, CDR3 protein, CDR3 DNA. A D gene is named only where the DNA matches it firmly. Size is omitted from some rows. Given values are once, few, many or a class for expanded clones.

TRBD1 | TRBJ2-3 | once | TRBV4-1 | CASSQEGQNRGSRDTQYF | TGCGCCAGCAGCCAAGAAGGTCAGAACAGGGGCTCGAGGGATACGCAGTATTTT
TRBD1 | TRBJ2-7 | NA | TRBV11-2 | CASSLTTGQGSYEQYF | TGTGCCAGCAGCTTAACGACGGGACAGGGCTCCTACGAGCAGTACTTC
TRBD1 | TRBJ2-5 | NA | TRBV9 | CASSMAGTGRETQYF | TGTGCCAGCAGCATGGCCGGGACAGGGAGGGAGACCCAGTACTTC
NA | TRBJ2-1 | NA | TRBV5-6 | CASSPTRDGQFF | TGTGCCAGCAGCCCCACTCGGGATGGGCAGTTCTTC
NA | TRBJ1-1 | NA | TRBV25-1 | CASSDYPGVNTEAFF | TGTGCCAGCAGTGATTACCCCGGGGTGAACACTGAAGCTTTCTTT
NA | TRBJ2-5 | NA | TRBV6-5 | CASSYDWTVQETQYF | TGTGCCAGCAGTTATGATTGGACAGTTCAAGAGACCCAGTACTTC
TRBD1 | TRBJ2-7 | NA | TRBV9 | CASSGGTGGYEQYF | TGTGCCAGCAGCGGGGGGACAGGGGGCTACGAGCAGTACTTC
NA | TRBJ1-5 | NA | TRBV6-1 | CASSGAGRYQPQHF | TGTGCCAGCAGTGGGGCGGGCCGGTATCAGCCCCAGCATTTT
NA | TRBJ2-1 | NA | TRBV9 | CASSPTATAEQFF | TGTGCCAGCAGCCCAACCGCGACAGCAGAGCAGTTCTTC
NA | TRBJ1-1 | NA | TRBV6-1 | CASSSAAPGNTEAFF | TGTGCCAGCTCCTCGGCAGCCCCAGGGAACACTGAAGCTTTCTTT
TRBD1 | TRBJ1-5 | few | TRBV4-1 | CASSPLAPGQYDQPQHF | TGCGCCAGCAGCCCTCTTGCTCCGGGACAGTATGATCAGCCCCAGCATTTT
TRBD2 | TRBJ2-5 | once | TRBV5-1 | CASRQSGASGGSETQYF | TGCGCCAGCAGGCAATCCGGGGCTAGCGGGGGGTCTGAGACCCAGTACTTC
TRBD1 | TRBJ1-4 | NA | TRBV7-9 | CASSRDRAKLFF | TGTGCCAGCAGCCGGGACAGGGCTAAACTGTTTTTT
NA | TRBJ2-1 | NA | TRBV7-3 | CASSLAAYNEQFF | TGTGCCAGCAGCTTAGCGGCCTACAATGAGCAGTTCTTC
TRBD1 | TRBJ2-7 | NA | TRBV4-2 | CASSQGNRGREQYF | TGTGCCAGCAGCCAAGGCAACAGGGGGCGCGAGCAGTACTTC
TRBD2 | TRBJ2-2 | NA | TRBV7-9 | CASSLERLAGATGELFF | TGTGCCAGCAGCTTAGAGCGACTAGCGGGAGCAACCGGGGAGCTGTTTTTT
NA | TRBJ2-2 | once | TRBV7-3 | CASSSDRGLITGELFF | TGTGCCAGCAGCTCCGACAGGGGACTAATCACCGGGGAGCTGTTTTTT
NA | TRBJ1-1 | NA | TRBV5-5 | CASSWQMNTEAFF | TGTGCCAGCAGCTGGCAGATGAACACTGAAGCTTTCTTT
TRBD2 | TRBJ2-4 | NA | TRBV2 | CASRDRLAAENIQYF | TGTGCCAGCAGAGATAGACTAGCGGCAGAAAACATTCAGTACTTC
NA | TRBJ1-6 | few | TRBV5-4 | CASSQDHVSQSPLHF | TGTGCCAGCAGCCAAGATCACGTAAGCCAATCACCCCTCCACTTT
NA | TRBJ1-1 | NA | TRBV12-5 | CASGFTSAEAFF | TGTGCTAGTGGTTTCACAAGCGCTGAAGCTTTCTTT
TRBD1 | TRBJ2-7 | NA | TRBV6-5 | CASSAYRGSSYEQYF | TGTGCCAGCTCAGCCTACAGGGGCAGCTCCTACGAGCAGTACTTC
NA | TRBJ2-7 | NA | TRBV4-1 | CASSYRTDYSYEQYF | TGCGCCAGCAGCTATAGGACAGACTACTCCTACGAGCAGTACTTC
NA | TRBJ1-5 | few | TRBV5-5 | CASSFRGSGNQPQHF | TGTGCCAGCAGCTTCCGAGGATCGGGCAATCAGCCCCAGCATTTT
NA | TRBJ2-2 | NA | TRBV7-9 | CASSSSPGISRNTGELFF | TGTGCCAGCAGCTCTTCCCCGGGGATCTCCAGAAACACCGGGGAGCTGTTTTTT
TRBD1 | TRBJ2-7 | NA | TRBV5-1 | CASSLEQGEGEQYF | TGCGCCAGCAGCTTGGAGCAGGGGGAAGGGGAGCAGTACTTC
NA | TRBJ1-1 | NA | TRBV2 | CASSPTVNTEAFF | TGTGCCAGCAGTCCTACAGTGAACACTGAAGCTTTCTTT
NA | TRBJ2-7 | NA | TRBV5-8 | CARLGERGQTYEQYF | TGTGCCAGGCTTGGGGAACGAGGACAGACCTACGAGCAGTACTTC
NA | TRBJ2-1 | NA | TRBV5-1 | CASSLSRDIGEQFF | TGCGCCAGCAGCTTAAGTCGAGACATTGGTGAGCAGTTCTTC
NA | TRBJ2-5 | NA | TRBV4-2 | CASSQVTPGGPETQYF | TGTGCCAGCAGCCAAGTTACCCCCGGGGGGCCAGAGACCCAGTACTTC
NA | TRBJ2-5 | NA | TRBV29-1 | CSVARETQYF | TGCAGCGTAGCCCGGGAGACCCAGTACTTC
NA | TRBJ2-3 | NA | TRBV12-5 | CASGFQSGGPKGTQYF | TGTGCTAGTGGTTTCCAATCCGGGGGGCCAAAAGGTACGCAGTATTTT
TRBD1 | TRBJ2-3 | NA | TRBV5-1 | CASSMLSTGGMDTQYF | TGCGCCAGCAGTATGTTGAGTACAGGGGGCATGGATACGCAGTATTTT
NA | TRBJ2-3 | NA | TRBV5-8 | CASSLGRGTDTQYF | TGTGCCAGCAGCTTGGGGAGGGGTACAGATACGCAGTATTTT
TRBD1 | TRBJ1-2 | NA | TRBV6-1 | CASSVGTVYGYTF | TGTGCCAGCAGTGTTGGGACAGTCTATGGCTACACCTTC